Presented here are 12 T cell receptor beta chains from one specimen sequenced in a study of beta chain features in type 1 diabetes. Whole-study results and caveats: Researchers report that Type 1 diabetes patients had moderately but significantly shorter TCRB CDR3s across all four CD4+ subsets.

These receptors have no known antigen. Isolated RNA was reverse transcribed in full, so expressed TCRB transcripts were sequenced. This table comes from immunoSEQ multiplex PCR, and its TCRdb copy is limited to in-frame clones, with some not included. The table records under 130,000 clones, under 30% of them present only once. The sequenced sample was central memory CD4+ T cells from blood. Source of these receptors: a young woman with type 1 diabetes.

This clone was seen a few times. The chain's CDR3 is CSVVLGRQGPNTEAFF. CDR3 nucleotide sequence: TGCAGCGTTGTTTTGGGTAGACAGGGGCCGAACACTGAAGCTTTCTTT. V and J are TRBV29-1 and TRBJ1-1, with TRBD1 matching 8 bases. J was trimmed by 1 base and V by 4 bases; bases with no gene match: 11. Germline V CDR1 and CDR2: SQVTM, ANQGSEA. This CDR3 has 16 amino acids.

V gene TRBV4-1 combines with J gene TRBJ2-3, with 7 bases identical to TRBD2. V dropped 0 bases and J dropped 6; count of bases not matched to a gene: 9. Germline lookup yields CDR1 MGHRA and CDR2 YSYEKL. The CDR3 is 16 amino acids. The CDR3 DNA reads TGCGCCAGCAGCCAAGATGGGGGAGGGAGCTGGGATACGCAGTATTTT. Amino acids: CASSQDGGGSWDTQYF.

This sequence joins TRBV30 and TRBJ1-3; TRBD1 might be the D (5 bases). The CDR3 spans 18 residues. V dropped 2 bases and J dropped 0 bases, with 20 bases sitting between them. Germline loops: CDR1 GTSNPN, CDR2 SVGIG (reference sequence). DNA for the CDR3: TGTGCCTGGAGTATTTTGCGGGGACGGTCTCTCTCTGGAAACACCATATATTTT. It is translated as CAWSILRGRSLSGNTIYF.

The rearrangement joins TRBV29-1 to TRBJ2-5, with D possibly TRBD1 on 5 matching bases. Germline V lookup: CDR1 SQVTM, CDR2 ANQGSEA. Trimming took off 2 bases at V and 0 bases at J, with 7 bases between the two ends. The CDR3 is 13 amino acids. The CDR3 DNA reads TGCAGCGTTGAAAGACAGAACCAAGAGACCCAGTACTTC. Translation gives CSVERQNQETQYF.

J is TRBJ1-2 and V is TRBV10-3; weak D call: TRBD1 (5 bases). The ends were cut back, 2 bases at V and 6 bases at J, with 13 bases in the middle. This CDR3 is built from 14 residues. CDR1 is ENHRY and CDR2 is SYGVKD in the germline V gene. CDR3 sequence: CAISEEGKRDGYTF. The CDR3 DNA reads TGTGCCATCAGTGAGGAGGGGAAGCGGGATGGCTACACCTTC.

The CDR3 nucleotides are TGTGCCAGCAGCCGACTACCAGATACGCAGTATTTT. Translated, it gives CASSRLPDTQYF. The V call is TRBV11-3, the J call TRBJ2-3; D possibly corresponds to TRBD2 (5 bases). The germline V gene encodes CDR1 SGHNT and CDR2 YENEEA. CDR3 length: 12 residues. The ends were cut back, 5 bases at V and 4 bases at J, with 7 bases in the middle.

This clone was seen a few times. The chain carries TRBV7-2 and TRBJ1-2, with TRBD1 identical over 9 bases. With V trimmed by 3 bases and J by 4 bases, 6 bases remained unmatched. The CDR3 contains 15 residues. Germline V gene lookup returns CDR1 SGHTA and CDR2 FQGNSA. The CDR3 loop is CASSFKDRGTYGYTF. The CDR3 coding sequence is TGTGCCAGCAGCTTCAAGGACAGGGGCACCTATGGCTACACCTTC.

The chain combines TRBV7-3 with TRBJ2-1; 9 positions match TRBD2. The trim removed 5 bases at V and 9 bases at J, leaving 14 bases unmatched. The CDR3 has 16 amino acids. Germline CDR1 is SGHTA and CDR2 is FQGTGA. The CDR3, as DNA: TGTGCCAGCAGCCCCCGTGGCGGGAGGGCCTTAGGTGAGCAGTTCTTC. Its protein product is CASSPRGGRALGEQFF.

This clone was recorded a few times. The CDR3 here is CASSQDRKQETQYF. The CDR3 DNA sequence: TGTGCCAGCAGCCAGGACAGGAAACAAGAGACCCAGTACTTC. The V call is TRBV4-2, the J call TRBJ2-5; TRBD1 matches 7 bases. Germline V CDR1 and CDR2: LGHNA, YNFKEQ. The CDR3 contains 14 residues. J lost 2 bases, V lost 3 bases, and 3 bases had no gene match.

The rearrangement uses TRBV30 and TRBJ2-3, with 8 positions matching TRBD2. The CDR3 covers 13 residues. J lost 4 bases, V lost 4 bases, and 4 bases had no gene match. Germline CDR1 is GTSNPN and CDR2 is SVGIG (reference sequence). The CDR3 DNA reads as TGTGCCTGGACTAGCGGGTACTCAGATACGCAGTATTTT. As protein: CAWTSGYSDTQYF.

The chain recombines TRBV2 with TRBJ2-5; D possibly corresponds to TRBD1 (5 bases). CDR1 is SNHLY, CDR2 FYNNEI, per germline. The V and J ends lost 7 bases and 2 bases respectively, with 11 bases between them. This CDR3 has 13 amino acids. In nucleotides, the CDR3 is TGTGCCAGCACCAGGGATCGACAAGAGACCCAGTACTTC. It codes for CASTRDRQETQYF.

The chain couples TRBV28 to TRBJ2-1; 12 nucleotides align to TRBD2. Trimming removed 7 bases from V and 9 bases from J; junction bases left unmatched: 13. This CDR3 spans 16 amino acids. Germline V CDR1 and CDR2: MDHEN, SYDVKM. CDR3 DNA sequence: TGTGCCAGCACCCCGTCCCGACTAGCGGGAGCCGCTGAGCAGTTCTTC. Amino acids: CASTPSRLAGAAEQFF.